Listed below are T cell receptor beta chains from one sample, sequenced in a study of cytomegalovirus exposure and HLA in healthy donors. Libraries were prepared by immunoSEQ multiplex PCR; TCRdb keeps only in-frame clonotypes and omits some of them. The table lists approximately 200,000 clones, around 79% of them singletons. The specimen sequenced was PBMCs. The receptors originated from a woman younger than 35 in good health and CMV-seronegative. CDR3s include the opening cysteine and the closing phenylalanine or tryptophan. A D gene is named only where the DNA matches it firmly. A row's size may be missing; if present it is once, few, many or a size class.

abundance	v_gene	d_gene	j_gene	CDR3nt	CDR3aa
.	TRBV19	.	TRBJ2-1	TGTGCCAGTAGTGATGGAGGTCTGGGCTACAATGAGCAGTTCTTC	CASSDGGLGYNEQFF
.	TRBV5-8	TRBD1	TRBJ1-1	TGTGCCAGCAGCAAGTGGGGGACAGGGCCCACTGAAGCTTTCTTT	CASSKWGTGPTEAFF
.	TRBV29-1	TRBD1	TRBJ1-2	TGCAGCGTCCACAGGGGCAACTATGGCTACACCTTC	CSVHRGNYGYTF
.	TRBV4-1	.	TRBJ1-5	TGCGCCAGCAGCCAAGTAGCCGGTTATAGCAATCAGCCCCAGCATTTT	CASSQVAGYSNQPQHF
.	TRBV4-1	TRBD1	TRBJ1-2	TGCGCCAGCAGCCAACGATGGGGACAGGGCGATGACTATGGCTACACCTTC	CASSQRWGQGDDYGYTF
.	TRBV9	TRBD1	TRBJ1-1	TGTGCCAGCAGCCCTGGGACAGGGGGTGAAGAGATGAACACTGAAGCTTTCTTT	CASSPGTGGEEMNTEAFF
.	TRBV11-2	TRBD1	TRBJ1-1	TGTGCCAGCACCCAGGTCTGGGACAGGGGAGATCGAGGCACTGAAGCTTTCTTT	CASTQVWDRGDRGTEAFF
.	TRBV7-3	.	TRBJ1-1	TGTGCCAGCAGCCTTGGGGGGGGGACAAGCACTGAAGCTTTCTTT	CASSLGGGTSTEAFF
.	TRBV2	.	TRBJ2-5	TGTGCCAGCAGCGCCCATTGGCAACAAGAGACCCAGTACTTC	CASSAHWQQETQYF
.	TRBV7-3	TRBD2	TRBJ2-3	TGTGCCAGCAGCCAGAGGGAGGGTGTAGCGCAGTATTTT	CASSQREGVAQYF
.	TRBV27	.	TRBJ2-7	TGTGCCAGCAGTTCCATCTACGAGCAGTACTTC	CASSSIYEQYF
.	TRBV28	TRBD1	TRBJ1-1	TGTGCCAGCAGTTCCGACAGGGGTAAAGGCACTGAAGCTTTCTTT	CASSSDRGKGTEAFF
.	TRBV7-9	TRBD2	TRBJ2-3	TGTGCCAGCAGCCTAACCCGCCTAGCGGGGGATCCAGATACGCAGTATTTT	CASSLTRLAGDPDTQYF
.	TRBV18	TRBD1	TRBJ1-1	TGTGCCAGCTCACCTCCGGGACAGGGGACTGAAGCTTTCTTT	CASSPPGQGTEAFF
.	TRBV7-2	TRBD1	TRBJ1-1	TGTGCCAGCAGTCAGACAGGGGTTGGCACTGAAGCTTTCTTT	CASSQTGVGTEAFF
.	TRBV7-8	.	TRBJ2-3	TGTGCCAGCAGCTTAGCGAGGGCAGGCCCCGTCACAGATACGCAGTATTTT	CASSLARAGPVTDTQYF
.	TRBV7-8	.	TRBJ2-5	TGTGCCAGCAGCTTCTTTCAGGGCTTAGAGACCCAGTACTTC	CASSFFQGLETQYF
.	TRBV5-1	TRBD2	TRBJ2-7	TGCGCCAGCAGCTCCCGGGGGGGCGGGTACGAGCAGTACTTC	CASSSRGGGYEQYF
.	TRBV28	.	TRBJ2-5	TGTGCCAGCAGTTTACAGGGGACCCAGTACTTC	CASSLQGTQYF
.	TRBV5-8	TRBD1	TRBJ2-7	TGTGCCAGCAGCCTGACAGGGGGCGCCTACGAGCAGTACTTC	CASSLTGGAYEQYF
.	TRBV10-3	TRBD2	TRBJ2-5	TGTGCCATCAGTCCGGGACTAGCGGAGACCCAGTACTTC	CAISPGLAETQYF
.	TRBV18	.	TRBJ1-1	TGTGCCAGCTCACCAGAGACTAGAACTGAAGCTTTCTTT	CASSPETRTEAFF
.	TRBV9	TRBD2	TRBJ2-1	TGTGCCAGCAGCGTAGCTAGTGATACTAGCGGGGTCTACAATGAGCAGTTCTTC	CASSVASDTSGVYNEQFF
.	TRBV9	TRBD2	TRBJ2-1	TGTGCCAGCAGCGTAGCTACAGGACTAGCGGGGGGCGGTGAGCAGTTCTTC	CASSVATGLAGGGEQFF
.	TRBV14	TRBD1	TRBJ1-6	TGTGCCAGCAGCCAAGATGGGGGCGCAGGGGACAGGGGCGCGAGCTCCTATAATTCACCCCTCCACTTT	CASSQDGGAGDRGASSYNSPLHF
.	TRBV5-1	.	TRBJ2-2	TGCGCCAGCAGCTTGGAACAGGGCACCGGGGAGCTGTTTTTT	CASSLEQGTGELFF
.	TRBV19	.	TRBJ1-1	TGTGCCAGTAGTACCCCCAGAGGGGGAGCTTTCTTT	CASSTPRGGAFF
.	TRBV28	.	TRBJ2-7	TGTGCCAGCAGTTTCGGGGAATACGAGCAGTACTTC	CASSFGEYEQYF
once	TRBV7-8	.	TRBJ1-5	TGTGCCAGCAGCTTAGTTGCAACCCGGTCCCAGCATTTT	CASSLVATRSQHF
.	TRBV6-5	TRBD1	TRBJ1-5	TGTGCCAGCAGTTCCGTCGGGACAGGGGATCAGCCCCAGCATTTT	CASSSVGTGDQPQHF
.	TRBV6-1	.	TRBJ2-1	TGTGCCAGCAGTGAAGCGGGGGGACGGAATTCTAGGGATGAGCAGTTCTTC	CASSEAGGRNSRDEQFF
.	TRBV29-1	.	TRBJ2-1	TGCAGCGTTGAAGAAGATGGAGTAGTATCCTACAATGAGCAGTTCTTC	CSVEEDGVVSYNEQFF
.	TRBV6-1	TRBD1	TRBJ1-1	TGTGCCAGCAGGGACAGGGGGGGGAACACTGAAGCTTTCTTT	CASRDRGGNTEAFF
.	TRBV27	.	TRBJ1-4	TGTGCCAGCAGTTTATATGGTTGGGGGGTAGGAGGTGAAAAACTGTTTTTT	CASSLYGWGVGGEKLFF
.	TRBV9	TRBD1	TRBJ2-3	TGTGCCAGCAGCGTAGGGGACAGGGAAGGCACAGATACGCAGTATTTT	CASSVGDREGTDTQYF
.	TRBV2	TRBD2	TRBJ2-1	TGTGCCAGCAGTGAATGGCCTAGCGGGGATAATGAGCAGTTCTTC	CASSEWPSGDNEQFF
once	TRBV7-9	.	TRBJ1-4	TGTGCCAGCAGCCCCATTAATGAAAAACTGTTTTTT	CASSPINEKLFF
.	TRBV27	.	TRBJ1-5	TGTGCCAGCAGCAATAGGGGGTCCGGTCAGCCCCAGCATTTT	CASSNRGSGQPQHF
.	TRBV27	.	TRBJ1-1	TGTGCCAGCAGACGGGGGGGGAGTGTCACTGAAGCTTTCTTT	CASRRGGSVTEAFF
.	TRBV10-2	.	TRBJ2-7	TGCGCCAGCAGTGAGTCAGGGGCCCTTGTCTACGAGCAGTACTTC	CASSESGALVYEQYF
.	TRBV12-5	TRBD1	TRBJ1-4	TGTGCTAGTGGTTTCAGGGACAGGGATAATGAAAAACTGTTTTTT	CASGFRDRDNEKLFF
.	TRBV7-9	TRBD2	TRBJ2-3	TGTGCCAGCAGCTTTGTTAGCGGGGGATCAGATACGCAGTATTTT	CASSFVSGGSDTQYF
.	TRBV9	.	TRBJ2-7	TGTGCCAGCAGCGAAGGGGACAACAAATATTCCTACGAGCAGTACTTC	CASSEGDNKYSYEQYF
once	TRBV27	TRBD1	TRBJ2-7	TGTGCCAGCAGTCTCACAACAGGGGGCGAGCAGTACTTC	CASSLTTGGEQYF
.	TRBV6-6	TRBD1	TRBJ2-7	TGTGCCAGCAGTTACTCGGGGCTGGACAGGGGGTACGAGCAGTACTTC	CASSYSGLDRGYEQYF
.	TRBV19	TRBD1	TRBJ1-2	TGTGCCAGTAGAGGAGACAGGGACTTCGATGGCTACACCTTC	CASRGDRDFDGYTF
few	TRBV28	TRBD1	TRBJ1-2	TGTGCCAGCATCTGGACAGGGGGCTATGGCTACACCTTC	CASIWTGGYGYTF